This T cell receptor beta chain was recorded in a study of blood T cell repertoires in COVID-19. Germline V gene lookup returns CDR1 SNHLY and CDR2 FYNNEI. The CDR3 is 14 amino acids. The V gene end was trimmed by 4 bases and the J gene end by 7 bases; junction bases not matched to a gene: 3. As handled by the study authors: Reference gene primer amplification gave nucleated cell count estimates. Assay used: immunoSEQ multiplex PCR; TCRdb lists only in-frame clones, some missing. That table gives V, J and clone size, and the DNA gave D and trimming. The table has some 74,000 clones, 70% to 85% seen once.

This chain uses TRBV2 with TRBJ2-1; TRBD2 matches at 11 bases. This TCR was sampled from a woman aged 45-65 years with acute or convalescent COVID-19. Sequences were obtained from peripheral blood. The CDR3 reads CASSASGRWNEQFF. Written as DNA, the CDR3 is TGTGCCAGCAGTGCTAGCGGGAGGTGGAATGAGCAGTTCTTC.